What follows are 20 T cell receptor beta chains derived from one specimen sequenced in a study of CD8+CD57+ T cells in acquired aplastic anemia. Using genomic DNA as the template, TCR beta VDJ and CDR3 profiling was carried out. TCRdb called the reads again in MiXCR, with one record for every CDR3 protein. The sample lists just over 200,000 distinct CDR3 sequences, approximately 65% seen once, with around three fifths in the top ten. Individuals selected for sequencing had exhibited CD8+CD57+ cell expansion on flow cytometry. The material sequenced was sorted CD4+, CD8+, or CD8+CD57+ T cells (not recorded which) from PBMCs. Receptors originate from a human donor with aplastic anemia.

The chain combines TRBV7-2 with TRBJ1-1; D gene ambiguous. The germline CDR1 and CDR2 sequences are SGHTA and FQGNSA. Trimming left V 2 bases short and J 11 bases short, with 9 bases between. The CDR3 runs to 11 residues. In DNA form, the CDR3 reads TGTGCCAGCAGCTTATACCGGGAGGCTTTCTTT. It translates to CASSLYREAFF.

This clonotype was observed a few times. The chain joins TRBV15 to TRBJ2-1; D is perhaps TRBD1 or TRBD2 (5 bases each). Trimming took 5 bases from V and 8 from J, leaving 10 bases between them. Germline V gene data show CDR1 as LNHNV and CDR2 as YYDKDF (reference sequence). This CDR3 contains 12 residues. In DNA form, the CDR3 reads TGTGCCACCAGCCCGAGGGGTGATGAGCAGTTCTTC. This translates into CATSPRGDEQFF.

As DNA, the CDR3 is TGTGCCAGCAATCAGGCAGGGGCTGGGTCCGGGGAGCTGTTTTTT. Its protein product is CASNQAGAGSGELFF. The chain uses TRBV25-1 and TRBJ2-2, with D possibly being TRBD1 (6 bases). The CDR3 length is 15 residues. The germline CDR1 and CDR2 sequences are MGHDK and SYGVNS. The ends were cut back, 7 bases at V and 6 bases at J, with 18 bases in the middle.

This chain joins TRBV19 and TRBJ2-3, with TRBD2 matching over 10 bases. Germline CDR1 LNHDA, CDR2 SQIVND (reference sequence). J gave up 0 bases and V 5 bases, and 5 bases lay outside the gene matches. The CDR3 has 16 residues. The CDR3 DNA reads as TGTGCCAGTAGTTTACGTAGCGGGAGGAGCACAGATACGCAGTATTTT. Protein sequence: CASSLRSGRSTDTQYF.

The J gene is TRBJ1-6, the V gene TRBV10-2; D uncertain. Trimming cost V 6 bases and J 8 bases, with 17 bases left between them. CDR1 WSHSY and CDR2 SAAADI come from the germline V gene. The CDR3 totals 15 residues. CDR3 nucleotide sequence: TGCGCCAGCAGCCGCGGGAGTCGGGGAGATTCACCCCTCCACTTT. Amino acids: CASSRGSRGDSPLHF.

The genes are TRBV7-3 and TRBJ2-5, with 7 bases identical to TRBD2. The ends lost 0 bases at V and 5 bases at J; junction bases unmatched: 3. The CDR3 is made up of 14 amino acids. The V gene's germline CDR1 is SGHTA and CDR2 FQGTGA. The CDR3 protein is CASSLTSGRETQYF. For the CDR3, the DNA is TGTGCCAGCAGCTTAACTAGCGGGCGGGAGACCCAGTACTTC.

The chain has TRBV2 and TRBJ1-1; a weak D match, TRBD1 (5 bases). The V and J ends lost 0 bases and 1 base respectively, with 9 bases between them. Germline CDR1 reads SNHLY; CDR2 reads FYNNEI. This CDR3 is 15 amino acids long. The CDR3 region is CASSEAGTANTEAFF. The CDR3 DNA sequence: TGTGCCAGCAGTGAAGCCGGGACGGCGAACACTGAAGCTTTCTTT. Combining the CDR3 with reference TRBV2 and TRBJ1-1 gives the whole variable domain EPEVTQTPSHQVTQMGQEVILRCVPISNHLYFYWYRQILGQKVEFLVSFYNNEISEKSEIFDDQFSVERPDGSNFTLKIRSTKLEDSAMYFCASSEAGTANTEAFFGQGTRLTVV.

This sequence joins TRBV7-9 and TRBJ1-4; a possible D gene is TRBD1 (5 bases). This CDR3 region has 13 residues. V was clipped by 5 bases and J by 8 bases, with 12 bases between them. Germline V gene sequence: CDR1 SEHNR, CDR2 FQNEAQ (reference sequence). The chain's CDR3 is CASSRDGREKLFF. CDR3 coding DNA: TGTGCCAGCAGCCGGGACGGACGAGAAAAACTGTTTTTT.

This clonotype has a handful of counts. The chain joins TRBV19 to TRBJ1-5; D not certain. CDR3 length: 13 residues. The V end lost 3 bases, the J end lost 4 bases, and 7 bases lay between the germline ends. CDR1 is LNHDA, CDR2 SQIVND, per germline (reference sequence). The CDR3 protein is CASSISQNQPQHF. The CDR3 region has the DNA TGTGCCAGTAGTATCTCTCAGAATCAGCCCCAGCATTTT.

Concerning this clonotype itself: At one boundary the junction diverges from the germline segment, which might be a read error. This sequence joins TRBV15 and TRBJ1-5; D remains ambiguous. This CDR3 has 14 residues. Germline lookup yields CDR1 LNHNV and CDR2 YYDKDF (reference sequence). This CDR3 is CTTSTANSNQPQHF. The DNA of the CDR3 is TGTACCACCAGCACGGCGAATAGCAATCAGCCCCAGCATTTT.

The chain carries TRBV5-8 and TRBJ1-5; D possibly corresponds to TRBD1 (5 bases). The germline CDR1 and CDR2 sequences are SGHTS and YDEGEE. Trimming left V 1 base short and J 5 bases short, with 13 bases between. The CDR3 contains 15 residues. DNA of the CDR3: TGTGCCAGCAGCTTGTCAGGGAGAGGGGATCAGCCCCAGCATTTT. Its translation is CASSLSGRGDQPQHF.

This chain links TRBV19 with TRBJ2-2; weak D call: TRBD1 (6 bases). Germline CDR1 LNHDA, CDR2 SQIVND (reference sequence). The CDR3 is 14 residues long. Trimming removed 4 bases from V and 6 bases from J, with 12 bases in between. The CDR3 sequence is CASSTSGHSGELFF. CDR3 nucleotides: TGTGCCAGTAGTACCTCGGGACATTCCGGGGAGCTGTTTTTT. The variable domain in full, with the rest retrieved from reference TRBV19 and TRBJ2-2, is DGGITQSPKYLFRKEGQNVTLSCEQNLNHDAMYWYRQDPGQGLRLIYYSQIVNDFQKGDIAEGYSVSREKKESFPLTVTSAQKNPTAFYLCASSTSGHSGELFFGEGSRLTVL.

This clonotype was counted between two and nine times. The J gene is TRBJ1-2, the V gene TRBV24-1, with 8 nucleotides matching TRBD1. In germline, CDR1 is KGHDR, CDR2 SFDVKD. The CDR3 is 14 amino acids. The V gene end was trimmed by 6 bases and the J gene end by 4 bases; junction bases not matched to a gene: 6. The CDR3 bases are TGTGCCACCAGTAGTGGACAGGGTACCTATGGCTACACCTTC. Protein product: CATSSGQGTYGYTF.

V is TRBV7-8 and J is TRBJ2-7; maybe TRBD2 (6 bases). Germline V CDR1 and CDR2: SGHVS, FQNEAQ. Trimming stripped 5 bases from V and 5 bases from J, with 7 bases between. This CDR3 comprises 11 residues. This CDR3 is CASSGGNEQYF. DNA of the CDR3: TGTGCCAGCAGCGGGGGGAACGAGCAGTACTTC.

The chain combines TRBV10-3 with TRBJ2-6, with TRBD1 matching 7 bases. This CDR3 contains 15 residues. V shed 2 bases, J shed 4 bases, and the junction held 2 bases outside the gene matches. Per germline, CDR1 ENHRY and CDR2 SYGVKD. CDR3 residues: CAISETGDGANVLTF. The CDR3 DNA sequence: TGTGCCATCAGTGAGACAGGGGACGGGGCCAACGTCCTGACTTTC.

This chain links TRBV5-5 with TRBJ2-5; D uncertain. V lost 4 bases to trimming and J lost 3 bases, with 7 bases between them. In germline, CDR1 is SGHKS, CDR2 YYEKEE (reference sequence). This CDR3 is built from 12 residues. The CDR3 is CASSENKETQYF. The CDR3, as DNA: TGTGCCAGCAGCGAGAACAAAGAGACCCAGTACTTC.

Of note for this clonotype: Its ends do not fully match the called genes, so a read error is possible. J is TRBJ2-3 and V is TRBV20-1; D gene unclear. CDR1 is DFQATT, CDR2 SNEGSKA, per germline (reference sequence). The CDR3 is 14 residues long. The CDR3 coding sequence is TGCAGTGCGAGAGGATGGGCGAGCACAGATACGCAGTATTTT. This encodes CSARGWASTDTQYF.

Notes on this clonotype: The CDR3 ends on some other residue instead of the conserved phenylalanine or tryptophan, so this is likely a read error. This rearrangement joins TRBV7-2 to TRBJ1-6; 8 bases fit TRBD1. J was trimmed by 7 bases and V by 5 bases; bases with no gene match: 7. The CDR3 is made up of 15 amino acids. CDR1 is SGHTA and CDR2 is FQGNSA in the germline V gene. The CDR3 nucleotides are TGTGCCAGCAGCCCAACAGGGGGGGAAAATTCACCCCTCCACTCT. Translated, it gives CASSPTGGENSPLHS.

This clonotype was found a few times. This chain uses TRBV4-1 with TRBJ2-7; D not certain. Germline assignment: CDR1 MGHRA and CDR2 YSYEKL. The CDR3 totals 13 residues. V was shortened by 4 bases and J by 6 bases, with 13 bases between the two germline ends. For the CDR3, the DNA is TGCGCCAGCAGCCCAGAGACGGCGTTCGAGCAGTACTTC. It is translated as CASSPETAFEQYF.

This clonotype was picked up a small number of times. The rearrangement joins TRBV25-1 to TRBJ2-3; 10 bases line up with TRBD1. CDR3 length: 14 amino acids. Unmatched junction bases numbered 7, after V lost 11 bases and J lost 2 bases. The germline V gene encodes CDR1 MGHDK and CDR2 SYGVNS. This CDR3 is CAPTGTGVTDTQYF. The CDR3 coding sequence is TGTGCCCCAACGGGGACAGGGGTCACAGATACGCAGTATTTT.